The entry below gives a single T cell receptor (beta chain) sequence along with its context. The antigen is unknown. Germline values: CDR1 SNHLY, CDR2 FYNNEI. V gave up 6 bases and J gave up 5 bases, with 16 bases separating them. The CDR3 runs 14 residues. These data come from a study of T cells in narcolepsy. Some clones are missing from TCRdb's copy, which holds only in-frame ones; the method was immunoSEQ multiplex PCR. The repertoire consists of tens of thousands of clones, with 84% occurring once and the leading ten covering 0.95% to 1.5%. Findings and limits, study-wide: Autoreactive clone sequences were missing from some blood memory CD4+ repertoires.

The sequence was collected from a human donor with narcolepsy. The genes are TRBV2 and TRBJ2-5, with D perhaps matching TRBD2 (5 bases). Sequencing was done on a sample of CD45RA- memory CD4+ T cells from PBMCs. The CDR3 DNA reads TGTGCCAGCAGGATCGGACGCGGGCGGGAGACCCAGTACTTC. Translated: CASRIGRGRETQYF.